In this sample, the clone carrying this T cell receptor (beta chain) turned up a few times. Its antigen is undetermined. A template switching step contributed a universal primer site, while unique molecular identifiers were present in the cDNA. TCRdb re-called the 5' RACE reads through MiXCR, storing one row per CDR3 protein. The data show around 1.7 million distinct CDR3 sequences, about 32% seen once. This sample is part of a study of identical twins. Study-wide points: Findings came from cross-sectional statistics, without long-term follow-up of donors.

Trimming took 4 bases from V and 10 from J, leaving 19 bases between them. The CDR3 is 14 residues long. Germline V CDR1 and CDR2: LGHDT, YNNKEL (reference sequence). Sequencing input: cord blood. This TCR was sampled from a newborn girl in good health. The chain employs TRBV3-1 and TRBJ1-2; a possible D gene is TRBD1 (6 bases). The CDR3 here is CASSPLGGPGPYTF. DNA of the CDR3: TGTGCCAGCAGCCCCTTAGGGGGGCCAGGGCCCTACACCTTC.